This TCR beta chain came from a study of blood T cell repertoires in COVID-19. Study in general: Collection of acute and convalescent COVID-19 samples took place in the United States, Italy and Spain. Nucleic acid was either cDNA or gDNA, and it came from T cells, B-cell-depleted T cells, or PBMCs.

Original methodology: Nucleated cell number was recorded as an estimate derived from reference gene primer amplification. The method was immunoSEQ multiplex PCR; TCRdb's version includes in-frame clones alone and lacks a portion of them. That table is the source of V, J and clone size, and D and trimming were worked out from the DNA. The table lists about 120,000 clones, less than 90% of them singletons, with 7.5% to 9% in the top ten. This clone came up a few times. CDR3 size: 14 residues. This sequence was found in a man between 65 and 85 years old who had recovered from COVID-19. The specimen sequenced was peripheral blood. This rearrangement joins TRBV12-1 to TRBJ2-7; TRBD2, the table's D call, was not compared with the DNA. TRBV12-1 is a pseudogene segment. CDR3 residues: CASPPRNSSYEQYF. CDR3 in DNA: TGTGCCAGCCCCCCTCGCAATAGCTCCTACGAGCAGTACTTC.